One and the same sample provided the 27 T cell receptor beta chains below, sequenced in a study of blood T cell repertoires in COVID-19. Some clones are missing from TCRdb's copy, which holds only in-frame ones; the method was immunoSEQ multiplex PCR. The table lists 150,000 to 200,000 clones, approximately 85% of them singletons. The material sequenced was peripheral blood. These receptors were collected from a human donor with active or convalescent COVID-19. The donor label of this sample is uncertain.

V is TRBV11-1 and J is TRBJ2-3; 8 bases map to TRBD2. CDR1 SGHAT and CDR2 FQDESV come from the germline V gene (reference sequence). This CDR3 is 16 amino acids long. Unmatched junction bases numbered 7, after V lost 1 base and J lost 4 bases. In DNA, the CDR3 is TGTGCCAGCAGCTTAGTTCGGGGGGGGTCTTCAGATACGCAGTATTTT. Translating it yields CASSLVRGGSSDTQYF.

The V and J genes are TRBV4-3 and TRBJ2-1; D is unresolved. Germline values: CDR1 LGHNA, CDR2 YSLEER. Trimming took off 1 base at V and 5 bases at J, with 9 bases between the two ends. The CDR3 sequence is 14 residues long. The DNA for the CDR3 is TGCGCCAGCAGCCAAGCGGTAGCAAACAATGAGCAGTTCTTC. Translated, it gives CASSQAVANNEQFF.

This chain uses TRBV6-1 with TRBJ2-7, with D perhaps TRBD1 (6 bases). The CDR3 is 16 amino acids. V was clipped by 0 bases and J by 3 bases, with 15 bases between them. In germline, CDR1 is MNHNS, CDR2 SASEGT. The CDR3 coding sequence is TGTGCCAGCAGTGAAGCGGTGACAGGATTGGTCTACGAGCAGTACTTC. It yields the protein CASSEAVTGLVYEQYF.

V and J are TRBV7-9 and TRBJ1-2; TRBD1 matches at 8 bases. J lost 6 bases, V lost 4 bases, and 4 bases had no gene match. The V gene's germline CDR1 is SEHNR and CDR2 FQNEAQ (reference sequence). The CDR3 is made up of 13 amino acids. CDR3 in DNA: TGTGCCAGCAGCTCCGACAGGGGCGATGGCTACACCTTC. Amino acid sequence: CASSSDRGDGYTF.

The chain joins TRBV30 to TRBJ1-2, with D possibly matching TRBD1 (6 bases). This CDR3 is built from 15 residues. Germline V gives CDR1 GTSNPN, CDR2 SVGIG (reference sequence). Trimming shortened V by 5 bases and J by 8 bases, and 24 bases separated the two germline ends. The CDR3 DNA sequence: TGTGCCTGGCTACAAGTGGGGGCTAGGGGTGAGGGCTACACCTTC. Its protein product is CAWLQVGARGEGYTF.

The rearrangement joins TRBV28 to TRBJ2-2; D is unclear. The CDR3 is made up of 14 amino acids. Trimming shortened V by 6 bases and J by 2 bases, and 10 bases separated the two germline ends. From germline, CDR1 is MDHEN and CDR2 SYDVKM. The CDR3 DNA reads TGTGCCAGCAGCTCCCCCCTAAACACCGGGGAGCTGTTTTTT. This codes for CASSSPLNTGELFF.

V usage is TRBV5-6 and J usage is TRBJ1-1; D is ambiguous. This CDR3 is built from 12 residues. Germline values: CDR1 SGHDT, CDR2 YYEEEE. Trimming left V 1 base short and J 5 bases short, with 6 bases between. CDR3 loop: CASSLRVTEAFF. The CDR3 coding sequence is TGTGCCAGCAGCTTGCGGGTTACTGAAGCTTTCTTT.

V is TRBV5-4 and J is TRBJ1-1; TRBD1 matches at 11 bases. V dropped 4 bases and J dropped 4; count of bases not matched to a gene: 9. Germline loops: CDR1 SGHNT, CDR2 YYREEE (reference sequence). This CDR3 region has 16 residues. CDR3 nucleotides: TGTGCCAGCAGCCAAGGACAGGGGGCTTTTACCACTGAAGCTTTCTTT. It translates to CASSQGQGAFTTEAFF. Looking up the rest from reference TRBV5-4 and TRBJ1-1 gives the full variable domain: ETGVTQSPTHLIKTRGQQVTLRCSSQSGHNTVSWYQQALGQGPQFIFQYYREEENGRGNFPPRFSGLQFPNYSSELNVNALELDDSALYLCASSQGQGAFTTEAFFGQGTRLTVV.

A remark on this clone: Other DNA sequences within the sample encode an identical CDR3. This CDR3 reads CASSLSYEQYF. The CDR3 DNA reads TGTGCCAGCAGCCTCTCGTACGAGCAGTACTTC. The gene calls are TRBV7-2 and TRBJ2-7; D gene ambiguous. Trimming removed 5 bases from V and 4 bases from J, with 6 bases in between. Germline V gives CDR1 SGHTA, CDR2 FQGNSA. The CDR3 loop spans 11 amino acids. The variable domain in full, with the rest retrieved from reference TRBV7-2 and TRBJ2-7, is GAGVSQSPSNKVTEKGKDVELRCDPISGHTALYWYRQSLGQGLEFLIYFQGNSAPDKSGLPSDRFSAERTGGSVSTLTIQRTQQEDSAVYLCASSLSYEQYFGPGTRLTVT.

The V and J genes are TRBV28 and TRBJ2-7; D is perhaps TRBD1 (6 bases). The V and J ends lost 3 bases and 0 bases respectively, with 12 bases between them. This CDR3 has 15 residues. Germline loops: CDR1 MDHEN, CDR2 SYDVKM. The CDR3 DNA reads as TGTGCCAGCAGTTTGGGGGCTACCTCCTCCTACGAGCAGTACTTC. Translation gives CASSLGATSSYEQYF.

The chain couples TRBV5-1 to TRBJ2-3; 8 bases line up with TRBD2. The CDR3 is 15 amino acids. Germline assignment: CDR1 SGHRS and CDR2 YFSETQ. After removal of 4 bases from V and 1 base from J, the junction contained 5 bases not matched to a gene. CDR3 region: CASSDIAGRTDTQYF. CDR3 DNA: TGCGCCAGCAGCGATATAGCGGGACGCACAGATACGCAGTATTTT.

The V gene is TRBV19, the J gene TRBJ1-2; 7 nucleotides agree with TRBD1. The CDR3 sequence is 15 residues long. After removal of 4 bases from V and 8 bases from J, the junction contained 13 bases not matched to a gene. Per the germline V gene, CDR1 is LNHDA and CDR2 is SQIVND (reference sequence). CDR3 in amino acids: CASSTTGDSIGGYTF. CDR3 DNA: TGTGCCAGTAGTACAACAGGGGACTCTATCGGAGGCTACACCTTC. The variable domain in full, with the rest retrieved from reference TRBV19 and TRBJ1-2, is DGGITQSPKYLFRKEGQNVTLSCEQNLNHDAMYWYRQDPGQGLRLIYYSQIVNDFQKGDIAEGYSVSREKKESFPLTVTSAQKNPTAFYLCASSTTGDSIGGYTFGSGTRLTVV.

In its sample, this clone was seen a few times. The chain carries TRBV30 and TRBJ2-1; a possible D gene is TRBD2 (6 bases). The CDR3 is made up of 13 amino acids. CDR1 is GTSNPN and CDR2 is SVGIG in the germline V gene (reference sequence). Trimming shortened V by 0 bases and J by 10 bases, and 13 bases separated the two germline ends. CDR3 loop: CAWSVQKRAEQFF. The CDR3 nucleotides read TGTGCCTGGAGTGTACAAAAGCGGGCAGAGCAGTTCTTC.

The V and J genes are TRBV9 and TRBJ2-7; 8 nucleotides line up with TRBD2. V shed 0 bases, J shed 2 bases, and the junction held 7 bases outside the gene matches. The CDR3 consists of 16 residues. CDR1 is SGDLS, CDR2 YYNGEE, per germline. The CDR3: CASSVDLPGGTYEQYF. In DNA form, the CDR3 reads TGTGCCAGCAGCGTAGACTTACCGGGGGGGACCTACGAGCAGTACTTC.

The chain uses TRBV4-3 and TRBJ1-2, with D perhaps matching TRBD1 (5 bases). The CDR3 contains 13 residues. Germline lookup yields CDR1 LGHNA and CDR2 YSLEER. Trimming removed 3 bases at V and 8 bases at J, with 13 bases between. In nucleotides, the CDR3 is TGCGCCAGCAGCCAGCAGGGTGGGATGGGCTACACCTTC. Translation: CASSQQGGMGYTF.

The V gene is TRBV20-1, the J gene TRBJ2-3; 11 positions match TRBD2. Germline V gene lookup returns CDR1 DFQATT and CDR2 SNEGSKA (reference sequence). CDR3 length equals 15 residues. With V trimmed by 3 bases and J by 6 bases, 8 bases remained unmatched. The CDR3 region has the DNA TGCAGTGCTAGTTTTAGCGGGGGGGCCTGGGATACGCAGTATTTT. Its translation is CSASFSGGAWDTQYF.

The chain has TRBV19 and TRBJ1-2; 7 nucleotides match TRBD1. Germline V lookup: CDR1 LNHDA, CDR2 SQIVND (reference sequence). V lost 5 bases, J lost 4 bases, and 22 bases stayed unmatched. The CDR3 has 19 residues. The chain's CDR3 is CASSPHNLRDSYFLYGYTF. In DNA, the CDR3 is TGTGCCAGTAGTCCTCACAACCTCCGGGACAGCTACTTCCTCTATGGCTACACCTTC. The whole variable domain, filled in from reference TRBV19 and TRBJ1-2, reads DGGITQSPKYLFRKEGQNVTLSCEQNLNHDAMYWYRQDPGQGLRLIYYSQIVNDFQKGDIAEGYSVSREKKESFPLTVTSAQKNPTAFYLCASSPHNLRDSYFLYGYTFGSGTRLTVV.

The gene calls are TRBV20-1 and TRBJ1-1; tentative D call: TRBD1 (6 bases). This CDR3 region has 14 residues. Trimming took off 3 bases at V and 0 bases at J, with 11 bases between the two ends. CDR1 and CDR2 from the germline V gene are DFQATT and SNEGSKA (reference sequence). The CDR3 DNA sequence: TGCAGTGCTAGTCACGACAGGATGAACACTGAAGCTTTCTTT. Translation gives CSASHDRMNTEAFF.

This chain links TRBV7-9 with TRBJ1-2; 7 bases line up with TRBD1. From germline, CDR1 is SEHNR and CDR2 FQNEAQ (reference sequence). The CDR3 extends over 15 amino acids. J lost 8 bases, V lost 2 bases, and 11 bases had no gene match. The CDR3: CASSLILGGQKGYTF. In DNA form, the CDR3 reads TGTGCCAGCAGCTTAATTCTTGGGGGACAGAAAGGCTACACCTTC.

Here the CDR3 reads CASSGSGYGYTF. The CDR3 DNA sequence: TGTGCCAGTTCGGGTTCCGGTTATGGCTACACCTTC. V and J are TRBV19 and TRBJ1-2; D not certain. There are 12 residues in the CDR3. Germline V gives CDR1 LNHDA, CDR2 SQIVND (reference sequence). V gave up 8 bases and J gave up 5 bases, with 12 bases separating them.

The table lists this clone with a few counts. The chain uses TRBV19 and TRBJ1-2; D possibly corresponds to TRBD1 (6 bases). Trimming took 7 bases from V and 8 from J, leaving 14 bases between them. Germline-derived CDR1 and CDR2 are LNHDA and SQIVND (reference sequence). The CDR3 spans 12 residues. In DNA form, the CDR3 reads TGTGCCAGTACTTCAGGGGCAGAAGGCTACACCTTC. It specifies CASTSGAEGYTF.

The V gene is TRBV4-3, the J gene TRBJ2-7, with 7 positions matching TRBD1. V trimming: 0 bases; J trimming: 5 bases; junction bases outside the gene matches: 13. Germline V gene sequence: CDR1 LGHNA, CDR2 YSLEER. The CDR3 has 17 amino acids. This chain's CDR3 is CASSQEAYRQGDNEQYF. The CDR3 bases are TGCGCCAGCAGCCAAGAAGCTTACAGGCAGGGGGACAACGAGCAGTACTTC.

CDR3 protein: CASGFGRGGYGYTF. In nucleotides, the CDR3 is TGTGCTAGTGGCTTTGGCAGGGGAGGGTATGGCTACACCTTC. V gene TRBV12-5 combines with J gene TRBJ1-2, with D possibly matching TRBD1 (6 bases). This CDR3 is built from 14 residues. V was clipped by 6 bases and J by 5 bases, with 16 bases between them. The germline V gene encodes CDR1 LGHNT and CDR2 FRNRAP.

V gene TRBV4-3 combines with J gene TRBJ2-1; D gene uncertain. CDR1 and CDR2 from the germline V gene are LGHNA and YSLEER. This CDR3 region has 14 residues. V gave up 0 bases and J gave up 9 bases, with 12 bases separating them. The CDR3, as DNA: TGCGCCAGCAGCCAAGATGACATTTTGAGTGAGCAGTTCTTC. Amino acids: CASSQDDILSEQFF.

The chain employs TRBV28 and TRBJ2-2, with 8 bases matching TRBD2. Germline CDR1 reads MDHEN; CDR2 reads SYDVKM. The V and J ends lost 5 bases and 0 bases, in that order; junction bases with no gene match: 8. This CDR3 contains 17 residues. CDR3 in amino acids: CASSPPGLAANTGELFF. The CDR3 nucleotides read TGTGCCAGCAGTCCCCCCGGACTAGCCGCGAACACCGGGGAGCTGTTTTTT.

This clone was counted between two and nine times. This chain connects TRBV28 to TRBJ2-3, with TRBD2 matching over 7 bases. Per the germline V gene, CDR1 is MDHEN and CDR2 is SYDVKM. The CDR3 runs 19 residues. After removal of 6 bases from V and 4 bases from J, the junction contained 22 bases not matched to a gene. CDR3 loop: CASRPVAGRHYETSDTQYF. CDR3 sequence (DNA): TGTGCCAGCAGACCCGTAGCGGGTAGGCATTATGAAACATCAGATACGCAGTATTTT.

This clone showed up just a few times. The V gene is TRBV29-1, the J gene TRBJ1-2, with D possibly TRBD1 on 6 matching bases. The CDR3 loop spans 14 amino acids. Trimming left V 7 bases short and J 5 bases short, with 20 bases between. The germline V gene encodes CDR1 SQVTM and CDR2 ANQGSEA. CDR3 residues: CSANGGFPNYGYTF. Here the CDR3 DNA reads TGCAGCGCCAATGGGGGCTTTCCAAATTATGGCTACACCTTC.